This T cell receptor (beta chain) was retrieved from a study of T cells expressing NK-cell markers (dated by TCRdb to 2019 to 2021). For context, the study as a whole: Three sorted T-cell subsets (CD3+CD56+NKG2C+, CD3+CD56+NKG2C- and CD3+CD56-NKG2C+) from fewer than 10 donors had their TCR beta-chain repertoires profiled. Among the eight sequenced donors, only one was HCMV-seronegative, while the other seven were HCMV-seropositive. The eight sequenced donors were randomly selected healthy volunteers, three men and five women. The libraries were sequenced on Illumina HiSeq 2000/2500, MiSeq or NextSeq, producing 2 x 150 bp reads. General findings and caveats noted by the study authors: Whether the expanded NKG2C-expressing T cell clones were specific for HCMV antigens was left unclear. Those dominant clonotypes were again the most abundant among CD3+CD56-NKG2C+ cells in a handful of donors, at about 25-60.1%. In five to seven donors, the dominant CD3+CD56+NKG2C+ clonotypes were among the top 10 CD8+ clonotypes and accounted for about 1.0-7.5% of CD8+ T cells.

In regard to this clonotype: No cognate antigen has been identified for it.

A commercial ELISA kit detecting HCMV-specific IgG in serum was used to determine HCMV serostatus. Ficoll density gradient centrifugation was used to isolate peripheral blood mononuclear cells from blood. The reads were generated on an Illumina HiSeq 2000. 5'RACE template switching, by which a universal primer site and unique molecular identifiers were added, was used to make TCR beta cDNA libraries. cDNA synthesis was primed from the TCR beta constant segment and was followed by two successive PCR amplification steps. From the authors' description of their analysis: MIGEC handled demultiplexing of the reads and grouping by UMI, while MiTCR was used to assemble and quantify clonotypes. Only TCR cDNA sequences supported by at least two reads were kept to exclude erroneous sequences. The tcR package was used for downstream repertoire analysis, and clonotypes were matched across fractions by CDR3 nucleotide sequence plus V segment. Antigen specificity was annotated against VDJdb with VDJmatch, allowing one amino acid substitution in CDR3. TCRdb reprocessed the raw reads; every CDR3 protein sequence is a single record, and DNA is not supplied. TCRdb assigned the V and J calls; the authors' analysis was not used. The sample's own table lists approximately 550,000 distinct CDR3 sequences. Around 4% of the sample rests with the top ten.

Sequenced: blood T cells: a sorted CD56 or NKG2C T cell subset, CD4+ or CD8+ T cells, or bulk PBMC T cells (not recorded which). This TCR derives from a man younger than 35 in good health. Donor details come from another sample of the same person, matched by shared clones.

The CDR3 sequence is CASSPYPGNYGYTF. The chain uses TRBV4-1 and TRBJ1-2; TCRdb selects TRBD1, and the lack of DNA leaves this call unchecked. In the germline V gene, CDR1 corresponds to MGHRA and CDR2 to YSYEKL. Including the terminal cysteine and phenylalanine, the CDR3 comprises 14 residues. No DNA sequence was recorded.